The sequence of this T cell receptor beta chain was determined in a study of blood T cells in healthy people across ages. The study's findings and limits: Strong correlation linked observed beta diversity and percent naive T cells. Diversity figures based on one million T cells were deemed too low. TCR beta diversity, measured per million T cells, fell in a roughly linear way with age.

Germline V gene data show CDR1 as SQVTM and CDR2 as ANQGSEA. This CDR3 spans 14 amino acids. V was pared by 6 bases and J by 1 base, with 14 bases between. Together with a sample-barcoded 5' primer, a J-beta primer mix was included in a second PCR lasting roughly 6 to 12 cycles. From the 5' RACE reads, TCRdb called clonotypes with MiXCR, one entry per CDR3 protein. The profile covers around 1.5 million distinct CDR3 sequences, with 55% to 75% appearing a single time and over 5% taken by the ten largest. Per individual sample, total RNA of at least 5 micrograms was extracted. This clonotype has a handful of counts. Its antigen is unknown.

This rearrangement joins TRBV29-1 to TRBJ2-3; D might be TRBD1 (7 bases). The receptor was isolated from a young man in good health. Sequencing was done on a sample of blood. The CDR3 loop reads CSVDRDSRTDTQYF. DNA for the CDR3: TGCAGCGTAGACAGGGACTCTCGCACAGATACGCAGTATTTT.